The rows below give T cell receptor beta chains drawn from one sample of a study of blood T cell repertoires in COVID-19. Method: immunoSEQ multiplex PCR; TCRdb's copy keeps in-frame clones and lacks some. Of 120,000 to 150,000 clones in the sample, 80% to 85% were seen once. Sequenced material: peripheral blood. The receptors come from a human donor in a cohort sampled during active COVID-19. The CDR3 runs from the conserved cysteine through the conserved F or W. A D gene is named only where the DNA matches it firmly. Some rows mark clone size as missing; the rest say once, few, many or name a class of expanded clone.

D: TRBD1
size: .
V: TRBV19
J: TRBJ1-5
DNA: TGTGCCAGTGCCGGGGACAGGGTAAAACCCCAGCATTTT
CDR3: CASAGDRVKPQHF

D: .
size: .
V: TRBV5-6
J: TRBJ1-6
DNA: TGTGCCAGCAGCTTGCCCATTTCACCCCTCCACTTT
CDR3: CASSLPISPLHF

D: .
size: .
V: TRBV7-9
J: TRBJ2-5
DNA: TGTGCCAGCAGCTTAGGATTGGCCCTCCAAGAGACCCAGTACTTC
CDR3: CASSLGLALQETQYF

D: TRBD2
size: .
V: TRBV11-2
J: TRBJ2-3
DNA: TGTGCCAGCAGCTTAGTGATAGCGGGGCCCCGTGGGACAGATACGCAGTATTTT
CDR3: CASSLVIAGPRGTDTQYF

D: .
size: once
V: TRBV3-1/TRBV3-2
J: TRBJ2-7
DNA: TGTGCCAGCAGCGAAGCCCCGTTTACAGGGTCTGGCGAGCAGTACTTC
CDR3: CASSEAPFTGSGEQYF

D: .
size: .
V: TRBV10-3
J: TRBJ1-3
DNA: TGTGCCATCAGTGAGACAGTTGGAAACACCATATATTTT
CDR3: CAISETVGNTIYF

D: .
size: .
V: TRBV15
J: TRBJ2-7
DNA: TGTGCCACCAGCAGGAGGGACATCTCCTACGAGCAGTACTTC
CDR3: CATSRRDISYEQYF

D: TRBD1
size: .
V: TRBV4-1
J: TRBJ2-7
DNA: TGCGCCAGCAGCCAACTCGGGACAGGAGCCTACGAGCAGTACTTC
CDR3: CASSQLGTGAYEQYF

D: TRBD1
size: .
V: TRBV10-2
J: TRBJ1-2
DNA: TGCGCCAGCAGTGTACAGGGGGAAGGGTATGGCTACACCTTC
CDR3: CASSVQGEGYGYTF

D: .
size: .
V: TRBV27
J: TRBJ1-1
DNA: TGTGCCAGCAGTCGGGGCAGGGGAGGGGACACTGAAGCTTTCTTT
CDR3: CASSRGRGGDTEAFF

D: TRBD1
size: .
V: TRBV28
J: TRBJ2-2
DNA: TGTGCCAGCAGGGGACAGAGGACCGGGGAGCTGTTTTTT
CDR3: CASRGQRTGELFF

D: TRBD1
size: once
V: TRBV7-2
J: TRBJ1-2
DNA: TGTGCCAGCAGCCCCGAGGGGGCCCCTAACTATGGCTACACCTTC
CDR3: CASSPEGAPNYGYTF

D: .
size: .
V: TRBV7-3
J: TRBJ2-5
DNA: TGTGCCAGCAGCCGAACCTCAGGGGGGCAAGAGACCCAGTACTTC
CDR3: CASSRTSGGQETQYF

D: TRBD2
size: .
V: TRBV7-8
J: TRBJ2-7
DNA: TGTGCCAGCAGCTTATACGGCGGGGGACCTTACGAGCAGTACTTC
CDR3: CASSLYGGGPYEQYF

D: TRBD1
size: .
V: TRBV19
J: TRBJ2-7
DNA: TGTGCCAGTAGTAGAACCGGGACAGGGGGTTTCTACGAGCAGTACTTC
CDR3: CASSRTGTGGFYEQYF

D: TRBD1
size: .
V: TRBV5-1
J: TRBJ1-1
DNA: TGCGCCAGCAGCTCTCCCACAGGGGTGAACACTGAAGCTTTCTTT
CDR3: CASSSPTGVNTEAFF

D: TRBD2
size: .
V: TRBV11-3
J: TRBJ2-7
DNA: TGTGCCAGCGGGCGTAGCGGGGCCGTATACGAGCAGTACTTC
CDR3: CASGRSGAVYEQYF

D: TRBD2
size: .
V: TRBV7-3
J: TRBJ2-1
DNA: TGTGCCAGCAGTTGGACTAGCGGGGGGAGGAATGAGCAGTTCTTC
CDR3: CASSWTSGGRNEQFF

D: TRBD1
size: .
V: TRBV7-9
J: TRBJ2-3
DNA: TGTGCCAGCAGCCCCGGACAGGCCACAGATACGCAGTATTTT
CDR3: CASSPGQATDTQYF

D: .
size: once
V: TRBV29-1
J: TRBJ1-4
DNA: TGCAGCGTGGCGGGGACTGGGAATGAAAAACTGTTTTTT
CDR3: CSVAGTGNEKLFF

D: TRBD2
size: .
V: TRBV5-8
J: TRBJ2-1
DNA: TGTGCCAGCAGCCCACCACTAGCGCCCGATGAGCAGTTCTTC
CDR3: CASSPPLAPDEQFF

D: .
size: few
V: TRBV19
J: TRBJ2-2
DNA: TGTGCCTGCCAGGGGAACACCGGGGAGCTGTTTTTT
CDR3: CACQGNTGELFF

D: TRBD1
size: once
V: TRBV24-1
J: TRBJ2-1
DNA: TGTGCCACCAGTGATTCCGGGACAGGGGGCCGAGACGAGCAGTTCTTC
CDR3: CATSDSGTGGRDEQFF

D: .
size: .
V: TRBV7-8
J: TRBJ2-1
DNA: TGTGCCAGCAGCCCGGCCGGGAGAGACAATGAGCAGTTCTTC
CDR3: CASSPAGRDNEQFF

D: .
size: .
V: TRBV12-5
J: TRBJ2-2
DNA: TGTGCTAGTGGTTTGGACGGGGGAGCAAACACCGGGGAGCTGTTTTTT
CDR3: CASGLDGGANTGELFF

D: .
size: .
V: TRBV7-2
J: TRBJ2-5
DNA: TGTGCCAGCACTCTCATTGGGGGGACGGGAGAGACCCAGTACTTC
CDR3: CASTLIGGTGETQYF

D: TRBD1
size: .
V: TRBV11-3
J: TRBJ2-2
DNA: TGTGCCAGCAGCTTCTCCGGGACAGGGACCGGGGAGCTGTTTTTT
CDR3: CASSFSGTGTGELFF